Described below is a single T cell receptor beta chain sequence and its context. This receptor's antigen is unknown. No base quality information exists; no much larger clone differs at one position. The library was made by the immunoSEQ multiplex PCR assay. TCRdb carries this immuneACCESS record with in-frame sequences only. Its versions omit some clonotypes, under half of them owing to an unresolved V gene in the studies checked, with the rest unexplained. This sample has some 60,000 clones in its table, and about 92% of those were observed once. The ten largest clones capture 2.5% to 4% of the sample. The data stem from a study of T cell changes during pregnancy in multiple sclerosis (dated by TCRdb to the late 2010s). For the study in its entirety: The study looked at changes in the T cell repertoire across pregnancy in women with multiple sclerosis.

Relative to germline, V is 6 bases shorter and J is 5 bases shorter, with 14 bases between their ends. Including cysteine and phenylalanine, the CDR3 has 13 amino acids. The read is trimmed to its CDR3 DNA, 39 bases read in frame from base 1. CDR1 and CDR2, per the germline V gene (reference sequence), are SGHKS and YYEKEE. The clonotype comes from a female donor in good health, enrolled as a control in a pregnancy study. The source was peripheral blood, collected in the first trimester of pregnancy. The chain is assembled from TRBV5-5 and TRBJ2-5, with the D gene too uncertain to name. The nucleotide sequence is TGTGCCAGCACCCTGGTTATGCGGGAGACCCAGTACTTC. Its protein product is CASTLVMRETQYF.